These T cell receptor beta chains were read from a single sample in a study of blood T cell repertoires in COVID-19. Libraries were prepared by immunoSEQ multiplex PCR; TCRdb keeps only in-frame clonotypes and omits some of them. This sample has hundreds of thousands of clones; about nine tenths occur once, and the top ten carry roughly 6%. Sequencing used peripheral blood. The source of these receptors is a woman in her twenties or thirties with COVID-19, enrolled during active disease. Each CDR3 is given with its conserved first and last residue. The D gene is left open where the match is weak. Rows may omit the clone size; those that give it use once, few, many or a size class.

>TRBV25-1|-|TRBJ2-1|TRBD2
CASSEGLGSNEQFF
TGTGCCAGCTCTGAGGGACTAGGATCCAATGAGCAGTTCTTC
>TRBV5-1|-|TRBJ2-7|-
CASSFGDSTVFEQYF
TGCGCCAGCAGCTTTGGGGACTCGACAGTTTTCGAGCAGTACTTC
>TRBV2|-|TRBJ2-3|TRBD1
CASSWDRDTDTQYF
TGTGCCAGCAGCTGGGACAGGGACACAGATACGCAGTATTTT
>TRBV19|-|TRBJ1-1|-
CASGGGWNTEAFF
TGTGCCAGCGGTGGGGGGTGGAACACTGAAGCTTTCTTT
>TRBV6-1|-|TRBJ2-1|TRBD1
CASSAGGGQGISGQFF
TGTGCCAGCAGTGCGGGTGGGGGACAGGGGATTTCAGGGCAGTTCTTC
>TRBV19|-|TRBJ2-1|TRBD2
CASSPLGAGGYNEQFF
TGTGCCAGTAGTCCTCTAGGAGCGGGGGGTTACAATGAGCAGTTCTTC
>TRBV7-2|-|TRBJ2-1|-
CASTPQGVRYNEQFF
TGTGCCAGCACCCCCCAAGGAGTTCGGTACAATGAGCAGTTCTTC
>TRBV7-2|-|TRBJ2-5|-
CASSLRGRVQETQYF
TGTGCCAGCAGCTTAAGGGGGAGGGTTCAAGAGACCCAGTACTTC
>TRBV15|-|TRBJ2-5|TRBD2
CATSDGTSGLGETQYF
TGTGCCACCAGCGATGGGACTAGCGGTCTCGGGGAGACCCAGTACTTC
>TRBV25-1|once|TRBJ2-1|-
CASSEVAGYNEQFF
TGTGCCAGCAGTGAAGTGGCGGGTTACAATGAGCAGTTCTTC
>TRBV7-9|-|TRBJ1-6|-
CASSLGWEGEPLHF
TGTGCCAGCAGCTTAGGTTGGGAAGGGGAACCCCTCCACTTT
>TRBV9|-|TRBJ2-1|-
CASSVAGEQFF
TGTGCCAGCAGCGTAGCGGGGGAGCAGTTCTTC
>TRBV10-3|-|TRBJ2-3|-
CAISRSRGNTQYF
TGTGCCATCAGCAGAAGCAGGGGAAATACGCAGTATTTT
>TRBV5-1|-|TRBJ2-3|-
CASSLVGENTQYF
TGCGCCAGCAGCTTGGTCGGGGAAAATACGCAGTATTTT
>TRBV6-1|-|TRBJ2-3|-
CASSDNRERTDTQYF
TGTGCCAGCAGTGATAATCGGGAGAGGACAGATACGCAGTATTTT
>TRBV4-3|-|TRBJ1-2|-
CASSQDGEQPSYTF
TGCGCCAGCAGCCAAGACGGGGAGCAGCCGAGCTACACCTTC
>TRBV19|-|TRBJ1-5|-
CASTSGQGPNQPQHF
TGTGCCAGTACCAGTGGGCAGGGCCCCAATCAGCCCCAGCATTTT
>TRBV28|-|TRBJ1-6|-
CASSLLGRVTDSPLHF
TGTGCCAGCAGTTTACTGGGCAGGGTGACGGATTCACCCCTCCACTTT
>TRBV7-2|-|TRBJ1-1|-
CASSFSWRITEAFF
TGTGCCAGCAGCTTTAGTTGGAGAATCACTGAAGCTTTCTTT
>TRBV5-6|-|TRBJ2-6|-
CASSFGSVLTF
TGTGCCAGCAGCTTCGGGAGCGTCCTGACTTTC
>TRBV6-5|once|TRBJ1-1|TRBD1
CASTVDRGTEAFF
TGTGCCAGCACCGTCGACAGGGGAACTGAAGCTTTCTTT
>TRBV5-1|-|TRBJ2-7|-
CASSVRVDSYEQYF
TGCGCCAGCAGCGTCCGGGTCGACTCCTACGAGCAGTACTTC
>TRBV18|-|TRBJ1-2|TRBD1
CASSPLTGGGGYTF
TGTGCCAGCTCACCCCTGACAGGGGGCGGTGGCTACACCTTC
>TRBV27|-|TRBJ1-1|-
CASSLTGGNAEAFF
TGTGCCAGCAGTTTAACGGGAGGGAACGCTGAAGCTTTCTTT
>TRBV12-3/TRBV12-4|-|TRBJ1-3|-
CASGGDSGNTIYF
TGTGCCAGCGGGGGGGACTCTGGAAACACCATATATTTT
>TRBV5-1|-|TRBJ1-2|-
CASSLELFPGDGYTF
TGCGCCAGCAGCTTGGAGCTTTTTCCAGGGGACGGCTACACCTTC
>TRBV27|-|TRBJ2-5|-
CASSLWRGETQYF
TGTGCCAGCAGTTTATGGAGAGGGGAGACCCAGTACTTC
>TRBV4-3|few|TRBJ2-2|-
CASSQNPGNTGELFF
TGCGCCAGCAGCCAAAATCCAGGGAACACCGGGGAGCTGTTTTTT